These T cell receptor beta chains were read from a single sample in a study of blood T cell repertoires in COVID-19. Profiling relied on immunoSEQ multiplex PCR, and the TCRdb table lists in-frame clones only, not all of them. The profile covers approximately 260,000 clones, with around 83% appearing a single time and about 6.2% taken by the ten largest. The sample comprised PBMCs or T cells enriched from blood (not recorded which). The origin of the receptors is a woman in her forties or fifties who had been exposed to COVID-19. CDR3s include the opening cysteine and the closing phenylalanine or tryptophan.

v_call | cdr3_aa
TRBV18 | CASSARQREFGYTF
TRBV9 | CASSPEETSTDTQYF
TRBV4-2 | CASSQGAAGNGYTF
TRBV28 | CASSLQSEKLFF
TRBV5-1 | CASSTWTGNTYEQYF
TRBV6-5 | CASSYYPGNTEAFF
TRBV10-3 | CAISESRQARMNTEAFF
TRBV5-6 | CASSLVGAPYGYTF
TRBV24-1 | CATSDPGTAKQETQYF
TRBV28 | CASSPLRGQVQGTEAFF
TRBV6-1 | CASSEASARAFF
TRBV12-3/TRBV12-4 | CASSKRQVDEQFF
TRBV7-3 | CASSSGQLISTDTQYF
TRBV18 | CASSPFFGQETQYF
TRBV3-1/TRBV3-2 | CASSQGKWTDGNTIYF
TRBV19 | CASGRTENEKLFF
TRBV3-1/TRBV3-2 | CASSPPLRSGGAGEQYF
TRBV5-8 | CASSLLQGRGQPQHF
TRBV19 | CASSIRGVAGTEAFF
TRBV5-4 | CASSLERGITEAFF
TRBV15 | CATSRAKALNEKLFF
TRBV11-2 | CASSSLYQGGRSYNEQFF
TRBV6-2/TRBV6-3 | CASSYALAGGYQETQYF
TRBV10-3 | CAITERGDGYTF
TRBV6-9 | CASSHLNSASYEQYF
TRBV7-9 | CASSVGLGTDTQYF
TRBV11-2 | CASSLRDSPLHF
TRBV19 | CASKGLAPRGTQYF
TRBV27 | CASRGGTYTEAFF
TRBV3-1/TRBV3-2 | CASSQGRGKDTQYF
TRBV19 | CASSTPTLRANEKLFF
TRBV30 | CAGTSSRNEQFF
TRBV12-5 | CASGGGGTGELFF
TRBV14 | CASSRDRAMNTEAFF
TRBV10-2 | CASSDKGPTYEQYF
TRBV28 | CAILRQGETQYF
TRBV2 | CASIPTENYGYTF
TRBV7-9 | CASSKRLAGYTDTQYF
TRBV11-2 | CASSLTGGDSPLHF